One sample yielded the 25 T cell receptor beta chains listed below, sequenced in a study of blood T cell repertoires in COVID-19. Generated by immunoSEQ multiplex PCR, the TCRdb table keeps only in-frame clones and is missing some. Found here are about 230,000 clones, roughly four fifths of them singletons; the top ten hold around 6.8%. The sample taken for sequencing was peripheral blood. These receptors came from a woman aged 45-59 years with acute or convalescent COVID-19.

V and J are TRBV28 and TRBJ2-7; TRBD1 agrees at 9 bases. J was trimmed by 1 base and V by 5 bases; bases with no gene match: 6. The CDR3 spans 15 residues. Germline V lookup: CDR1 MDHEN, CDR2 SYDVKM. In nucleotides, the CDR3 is TGTGCCAGCAGTCCAGTGACAGGGGGTTCCTACGAGCAGTACTTC. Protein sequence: CASSPVTGGSYEQYF. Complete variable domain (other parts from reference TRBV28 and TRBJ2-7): DVKVTQSSRYLVKRTGEKVFLECVQDMDHENMFWYRQDPGLGLRLIYFSYDVKMKEKGDIPEGYSVSREKKERFSLILESASTNQTSMYLCASSPVTGGSYEQYFGPGTRLTVT.

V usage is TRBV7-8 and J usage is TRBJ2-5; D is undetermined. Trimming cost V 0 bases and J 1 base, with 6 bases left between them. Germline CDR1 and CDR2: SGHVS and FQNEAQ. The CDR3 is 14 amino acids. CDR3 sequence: CASSLAVGQETQYF. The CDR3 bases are TGTGCCAGCAGCTTAGCGGTCGGCCAAGAGACCCAGTACTTC.

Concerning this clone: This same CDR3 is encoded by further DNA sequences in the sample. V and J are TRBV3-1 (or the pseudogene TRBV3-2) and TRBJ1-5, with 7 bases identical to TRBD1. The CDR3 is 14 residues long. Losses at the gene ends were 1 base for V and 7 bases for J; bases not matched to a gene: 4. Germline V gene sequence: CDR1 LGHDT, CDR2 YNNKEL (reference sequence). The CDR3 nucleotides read TGTGCCAGCAGCCAAGGAGGGGGCGGACAGCCCCAGCATTTT. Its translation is CASSQGGGGQPQHF.

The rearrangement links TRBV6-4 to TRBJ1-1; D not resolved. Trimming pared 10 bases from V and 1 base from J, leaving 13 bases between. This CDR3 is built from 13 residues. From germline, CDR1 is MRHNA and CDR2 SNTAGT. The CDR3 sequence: CAITGRTNTEAFF. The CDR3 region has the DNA TGTGCCATCACGGGGAGGACGAACACTGAAGCTTTCTTT.

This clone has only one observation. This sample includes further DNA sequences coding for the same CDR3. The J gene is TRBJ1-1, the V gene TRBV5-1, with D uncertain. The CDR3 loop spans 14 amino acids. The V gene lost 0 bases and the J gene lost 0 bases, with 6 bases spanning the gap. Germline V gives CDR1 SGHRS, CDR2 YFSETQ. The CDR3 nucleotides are TGCGCCAGCAGCTTGGCCGGGATGAACACTGAAGCTTTCTTT. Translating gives CASSLAGMNTEAFF.

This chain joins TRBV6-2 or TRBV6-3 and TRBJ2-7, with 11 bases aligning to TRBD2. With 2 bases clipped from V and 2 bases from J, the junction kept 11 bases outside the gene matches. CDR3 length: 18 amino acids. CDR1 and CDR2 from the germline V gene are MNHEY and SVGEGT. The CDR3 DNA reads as TGTGCCAGCAGTTACGATCCTAGCGGGGGGTCCTTGGCCTACGAGCAGTACTTC. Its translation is CASSYDPSGGSLAYEQYF.

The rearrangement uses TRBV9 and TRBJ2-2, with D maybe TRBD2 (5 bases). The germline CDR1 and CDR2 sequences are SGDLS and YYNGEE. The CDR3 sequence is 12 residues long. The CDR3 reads CSSGKNTGELFF. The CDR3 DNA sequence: TGTAGTTCGGGAAAAAACACCGGGGAGCTGTTTTTT.

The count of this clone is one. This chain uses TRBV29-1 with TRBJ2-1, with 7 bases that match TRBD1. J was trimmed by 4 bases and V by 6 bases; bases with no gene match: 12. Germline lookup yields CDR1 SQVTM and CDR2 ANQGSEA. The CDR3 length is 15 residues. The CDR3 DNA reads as TGCAGCGTCCCGGGTTGGGACAGCCTTTACAATGAGCAGTTCTTC. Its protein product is CSVPGWDSLYNEQFF.

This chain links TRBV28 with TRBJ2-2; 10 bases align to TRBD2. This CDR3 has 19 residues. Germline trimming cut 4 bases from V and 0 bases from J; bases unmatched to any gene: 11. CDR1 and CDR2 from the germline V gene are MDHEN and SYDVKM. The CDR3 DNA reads TGTGCCAGCAGTTCCCCAAGCCGTAGCGGGAGGACGAACACCGGGGAGCTGTTTTTT. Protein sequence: CASSSPSRSGRTNTGELFF. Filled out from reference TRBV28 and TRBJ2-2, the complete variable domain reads DVKVTQSSRYLVKRTGEKVFLECVQDMDHENMFWYRQDPGLGLRLIYFSYDVKMKEKGDIPEGYSVSREKKERFSLILESASTNQTSMYLCASSSPSRSGRTNTGELFFGEGSRLTVL.

This CDR3 reads CASSLAPQGWSTEAFF. The CDR3 region has the DNA TGTGCCAGCAGCTTAGCCCCACAGGGTTGGTCCACTGAAGCTTTCTTT. The chain couples TRBV7-8 to TRBJ1-1; D perhaps matches TRBD1 (6 bases). From germline, CDR1 is SGHVS and CDR2 FQNEAQ. Trimming cost V 0 bases and J 4 bases, with 15 bases left between them. The CDR3 is 16 residues long.

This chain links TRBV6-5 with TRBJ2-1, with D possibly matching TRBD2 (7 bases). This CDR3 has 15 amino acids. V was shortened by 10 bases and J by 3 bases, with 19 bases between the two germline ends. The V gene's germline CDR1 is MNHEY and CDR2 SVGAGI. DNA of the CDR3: TGTGCCACCTGGACTGGCGGGGGCTTCTACAATGAGCAGTTCTTC. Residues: CATWTGGGFYNEQFF.

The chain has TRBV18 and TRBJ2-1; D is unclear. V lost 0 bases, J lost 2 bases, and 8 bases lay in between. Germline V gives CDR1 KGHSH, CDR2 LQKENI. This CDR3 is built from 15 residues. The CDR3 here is CASSPPSDPYNEQFF. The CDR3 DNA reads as TGTGCCAGCTCACCACCAAGCGACCCCTACAATGAGCAGTTCTTC.

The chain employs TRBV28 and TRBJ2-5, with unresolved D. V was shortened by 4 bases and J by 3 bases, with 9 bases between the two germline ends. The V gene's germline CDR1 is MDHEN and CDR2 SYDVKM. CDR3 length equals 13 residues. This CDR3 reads CASSSTMEETQYF. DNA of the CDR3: TGTGCCAGCAGTTCGACAATGGAAGAGACCCAGTACTTC.

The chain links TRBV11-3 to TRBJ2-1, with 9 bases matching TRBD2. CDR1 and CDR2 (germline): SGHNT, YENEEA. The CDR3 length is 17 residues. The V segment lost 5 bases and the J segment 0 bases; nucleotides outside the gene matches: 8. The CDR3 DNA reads TGTGCCAGCAGCCGCACTAGCGGGCTAAGCTCCTACAATGAGCAGTTCTTC. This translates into CASSRTSGLSSYNEQFF. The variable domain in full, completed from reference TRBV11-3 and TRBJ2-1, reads EAGVVQSPRYKIIEKKQPVAFWCNPISGHNTLYWYLQNLGQGPELLIRYENEEAVDDSQLPKDRFSAERLKGVDSTLKIQPAELGDSAVYLCASSRTSGLSSYNEQFFGPGTRLTVL.

The CDR3 sequence: CASSETGRAYGYTF. As DNA, the CDR3 is TGTGCCAGCAGCGAGACAGGGAGAGCCTATGGCTACACCTTC. The rearrangement uses TRBV6-5 and TRBJ1-2, with TRBD1 matching over 7 bases. The CDR3 is made up of 14 amino acids. CDR1 and CDR2 from the germline V gene are MNHEY and SVGAGI. The junction had 8 bases not matched to a gene; V was cut back by 6 bases and J by 4 bases.

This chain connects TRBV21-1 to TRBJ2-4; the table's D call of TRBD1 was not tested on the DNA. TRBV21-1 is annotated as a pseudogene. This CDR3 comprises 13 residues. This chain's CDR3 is CASSCRVVDIQYF. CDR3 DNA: TGTGCCAGCAGCTGCAGGGTAGTGGACATTCAGTACTTC.

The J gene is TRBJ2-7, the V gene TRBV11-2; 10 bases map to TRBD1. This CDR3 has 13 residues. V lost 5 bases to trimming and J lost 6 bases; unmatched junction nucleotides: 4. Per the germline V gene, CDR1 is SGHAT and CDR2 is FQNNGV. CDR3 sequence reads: CASSPRDRGEQYF. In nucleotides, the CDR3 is TGTGCCAGCAGCCCCCGGGACAGGGGCGAGCAGTACTTC.

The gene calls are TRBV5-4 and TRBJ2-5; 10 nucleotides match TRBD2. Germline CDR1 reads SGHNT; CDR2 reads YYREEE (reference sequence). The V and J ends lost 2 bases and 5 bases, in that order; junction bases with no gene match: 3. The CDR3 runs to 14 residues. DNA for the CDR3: TGTGCCAGCAGCTTACTAGCGGGGACCGAGACCCAGTACTTC. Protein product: CASSLLAGTETQYF.

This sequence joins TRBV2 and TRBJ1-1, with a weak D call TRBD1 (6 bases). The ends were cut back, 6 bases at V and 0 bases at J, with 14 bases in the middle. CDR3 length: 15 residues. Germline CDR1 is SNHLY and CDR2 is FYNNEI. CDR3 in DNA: TGTGCCAGCAGGTTCAAACAGGGCATGAACACTGAAGCTTTCTTT. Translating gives CASRFKQGMNTEAFF.

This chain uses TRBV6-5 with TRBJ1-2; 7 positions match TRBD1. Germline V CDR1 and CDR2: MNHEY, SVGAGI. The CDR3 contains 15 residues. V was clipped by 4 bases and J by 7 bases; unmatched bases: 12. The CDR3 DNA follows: TGTGCCAGCAGTTCGAGGACAGGACTGATTGGTGGCTACACCTTC. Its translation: CASSSRTGLIGGYTF.

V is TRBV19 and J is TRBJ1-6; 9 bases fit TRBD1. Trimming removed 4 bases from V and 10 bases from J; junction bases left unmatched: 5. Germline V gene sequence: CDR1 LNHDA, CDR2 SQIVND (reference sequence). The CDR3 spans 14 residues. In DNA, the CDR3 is TGTGCCAGTAGTACCCGGGACAGGGACTCACCCCTCCACTTT. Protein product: CASSTRDRDSPLHF.

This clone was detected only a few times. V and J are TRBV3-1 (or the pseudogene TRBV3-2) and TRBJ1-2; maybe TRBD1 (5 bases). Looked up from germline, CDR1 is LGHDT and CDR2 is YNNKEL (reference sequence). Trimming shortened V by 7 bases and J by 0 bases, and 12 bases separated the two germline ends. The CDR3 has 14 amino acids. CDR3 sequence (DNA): TGTGCCAGCACCTTGACAGTAGCTAACTATGGCTACACCTTC. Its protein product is CASTLTVANYGYTF.

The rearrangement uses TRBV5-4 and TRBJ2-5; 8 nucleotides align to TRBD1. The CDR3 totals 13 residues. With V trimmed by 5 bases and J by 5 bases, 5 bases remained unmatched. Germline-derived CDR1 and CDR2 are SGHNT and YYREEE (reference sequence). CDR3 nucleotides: TGTGCCAGCAGTCCCAGGGGGCACGAGACCCAGTACTTC. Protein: CASSPRGHETQYF.

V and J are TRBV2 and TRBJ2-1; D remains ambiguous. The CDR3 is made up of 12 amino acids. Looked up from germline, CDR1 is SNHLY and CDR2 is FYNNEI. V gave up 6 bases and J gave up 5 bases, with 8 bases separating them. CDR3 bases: TGTGCCAGCAGCGAATTCAACAATGAGCAGTTCTTC. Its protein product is CASSEFNNEQFF.

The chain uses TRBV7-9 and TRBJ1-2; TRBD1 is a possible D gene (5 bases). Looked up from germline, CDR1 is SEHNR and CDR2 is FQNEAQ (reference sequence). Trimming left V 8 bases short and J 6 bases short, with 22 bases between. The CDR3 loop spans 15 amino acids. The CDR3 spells CASVGGTGPGDGYTF. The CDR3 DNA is TGTGCCAGCGTGGGGGGGACGGGGCCCGGCGATGGCTACACCTTC.